These 7 T cell receptor beta chains came from one sample sequenced in a study of spatial heterogeneity in lung cancer. The time point here: sample taken at primary tumor resection. Material for sequencing was whole RNA from tumor, nontumor lung or frozen PBMC, left unsorted. TCRdb independently ran MiXCR on the 5' RACE reads; one entry per CDR3 protein. Among about 50,000 distinct CDR3 sequences listed, around 7.6% were seen once. Sequenced material: PBMCs, taken at surgery. The receptors originated from a female donor with early-stage non-small cell lung cancer.

This clonotype was counted ten times or more. The chain combines TRBV6-2 or TRBV6-3 with TRBJ2-3; tentative D call: TRBD2 (6 bases). This CDR3 is 17 amino acids long. V shed 4 bases and J shed 0 bases, with 17 bases lying between them. From germline, CDR1 is MNHEY and CDR2 SVGEGT. The CDR3 sequence: CASSSLRTGASTDTQYF. The CDR3 DNA reads TGTGCCAGCAGTTCACTTCGGACGGGAGCTAGCACAGATACGCAGTATTTT.

The sample holds many counts of this clonotype. The rearrangement joins TRBV30 to TRBJ2-2; D ambiguous. Trimming pared 0 bases from V and 1 base from J, leaving 12 bases between. The CDR3 runs 16 residues. Germline assignment: CDR1 GTSNPN and CDR2 SVGIG (reference sequence). In DNA form, the CDR3 reads TGTGCCTGGAGTGTTCTGAGGCAGATGAACACCGGGGAGCTGTTTTTT. Residues: CAWSVLRQMNTGELFF.

J is TRBJ2-3 and V is TRBV6-1; 7 positions agree with TRBD1. Germline loops: CDR1 MNHNS, CDR2 SASEGT. V trimming: 6 bases; J trimming: 0 bases; junction bases outside the gene matches: 6. The CDR3 extends over 15 amino acids. The CDR3 DNA reads TGTGCCAGCAGAGCCGACAGGGATAGCACAGATACGCAGTATTTT. As protein: CASRADRDSTDTQYF.

This clonotype was found many times. The chain carries TRBV11-2 and TRBJ2-1, with 8 bases aligning to TRBD2. Germline V gives CDR1 SGHAT, CDR2 FQNNGV. J was trimmed by 9 bases and V by 8 bases; bases with no gene match: 3. The CDR3 spans 11 residues. The CDR3 sequence: CASGLAPEQFF. The CDR3 DNA reads as TGTGCCAGCGGACTAGCTCCTGAGCAGTTCTTC.

The chain combines TRBV24-1 with TRBJ2-1, with D possibly being TRBD2 (7 bases). The CDR3 runs 14 residues. Trimming cost V 3 bases and J 6 bases, with 11 bases left between them. Germline CDR1 is KGHDR and CDR2 is SFDVKD. In DNA form, the CDR3 reads TGTGCCACCAGTGATCCGGGGGGCCCCAATGAGCAGTTCTTC. Encoded protein: CATSDPGGPNEQFF.

This chain uses TRBV27 with TRBJ2-4, with 9 bases aligning to TRBD1. Germline CDR1 is MNHEY and CDR2 is SMNVEV (reference sequence). V trimming: 0 bases; J trimming: 4 bases; junction bases outside the gene matches: 7. The CDR3 has 17 amino acids. DNA for the CDR3: TGTGCCAGCAGTTTATCGGGGACAGGGTTTCGGAAAAACATTCAGTACTTC. Translating gives CASSLSGTGFRKNIQYF.

CDR3 nucleotide sequence: TGTGCCAGCAGCGAACAGGGGTACGAGCAGTACTTC. This encodes CASSEQGYEQYF. V usage is TRBV6-5 and J usage is TRBJ2-7, with 7 positions matching TRBD1. Germline CDR1 and CDR2: MNHEY and SVGAGI. The CDR3 contains 12 residues. V gave up 6 bases and J gave up 4 bases; unmatched junction bases: 3.